This is a list of T cell receptor beta chains from one sample in a study of blood T cell repertoires in COVID-19. Profiling relied on immunoSEQ multiplex PCR, and the TCRdb table lists in-frame clones only, not all of them. The data show 200,000 to 250,000 clones, about 87% seen once. The sample comprised peripheral blood. These receptors were taken from a woman in her 30s with COVID-19, enrolled during active disease. Each CDR3 is given with its conserved first and last residue. A D gene is named only where the DNA matches it firmly. Clone size is shown for a subset of rows, as once, few, many or a class of expanded clone.

NA TRBJ1-2 TRBV15 NA CATSRGTPQLGGYTF TGTGCCACCAGCAGAGGGACACCCCAGCTTGGTGGCTACACCTTC
NA TRBJ1-1 TRBV5-1 NA CASSASIGFVETEAFF TGCGCCAGCAGCGCCTCCATCGGGTTCGTGGAGACTGAAGCTTTCTTT
TRBD1 TRBJ2-4 TRBV29-1 NA CSVETRDRLAKNIQYF TGCAGCGTTGAAACTCGGGACAGGTTAGCCAAAAACATTCAGTACTTC
NA TRBJ2-5 TRBV3-1/TRBV3-2 NA CASSPDRRERRETQYF TGTGCCAGCAGCCCCGACCGGAGGGAGAGGCGAGAGACCCAGTACTTC
NA TRBJ1-3 TRBV28 NA CASSLIETGNTIYF TGTGCCAGCAGTTTAATCGAGACTGGAAACACCATATATTTT
TRBD2 TRBJ2-5 TRBV7-2 NA CASSLVRAGGGETQYF TGTGCCAGCAGCTTAGTGCGGGCGGGAGGAGGGGAGACCCAGTACTTC
NA TRBJ2-5 TRBV7-2 NA CASSPDQGETQYF TGTGCCAGCAGCCCCGACCAGGGGGAGACCCAGTACTTC
NA TRBJ1-1 TRBV28 NA CASSQRSWGGVTEAFF TGTGCCAGCAGTCAGAGGTCTTGGGGGGGAGTGACTGAAGCTTTCTTT
TRBD2 TRBJ2-1 TRBV30 NA CAWSWTSGYNEQFF TGTGCCTGGAGTTGGACTAGCGGTTACAATGAGCAGTTCTTC
NA TRBJ2-7 TRBV5-1 NA CASSLGQEGRYEQYF TGCGCCAGCAGCCTAGGACAGGAGGGTCGCTACGAGCAGTACTTC
TRBD1 TRBJ2-1 TRBV6-4 NA CASSETGTDYNEQFF TGTGCCAGCAGTGAGACAGGGACAGACTACAATGAGCAGTTCTTC
TRBD1 TRBJ1-2 TRBV19 few CASIPTGTGASNYGYTF TGTGCCAGTATCCCCACCGGGACAGGGGCTTCTAACTATGGCTACACCTTC
TRBD1 TRBJ1-5 TRBV28 NA CASSLSSSDRGTDVSNQPQHF TGTGCCAGCAGTCTATCTTCATCGGACAGGGGCACGGATGTTAGCAATCAGCCCCAGCATTTT
NA TRBJ2-6 TRBV7-7 NA CASSAGLSGANVLTF TGTGCTAGCAGCGCAGGGCTCTCTGGGGCCAACGTCCTGACTTTC
TRBD1 TRBJ1-2 TRBV7-2 NA CASSYGTALNYGYTF TGTGCCAGCAGCTACGGGACAGCCCTTAACTATGGCTACACCTTC
TRBD1 TRBJ2-3 TRBV10-2 NA CASIGTGGTDTQYF TGCGCCAGCATAGGGACAGGGGGAACAGATACGCAGTATTTT
NA TRBJ1-3 TRBV11-3 NA CASSTRGDGLTGNTIYF TGTGCCAGCAGCACGCGGGGGGACGGACTAACGGGAAACACCATATATTTT
NA TRBJ2-2 TRBV30 NA CAWSGHLENITGELFF TGTGCCTGGAGTGGACACTTAGAGAACATCACCGGGGAGCTGTTTTTT
TRBD2 TRBJ2-1 TRBV5-1 NA CASSLARLAGSNEQFF TGCGCCAGCAGCTTGGCCAGGTTAGCGGGGAGCAATGAGCAGTTCTTC
NA TRBJ1-3 TRBV19 NA CASSSPQGTGNTIYF TGTGCCAGTAGTAGTCCGCAGGGAACTGGAAACACCATATATTTT
TRBD1 TRBJ2-2 TRBV7-9 NA CASSTDRATGELFF TGTGCCAGCAGCACAGACAGGGCCACCGGGGAGCTGTTTTTT
NA TRBJ1-3 TRBV11-3 NA CASSLVQGYGNTIYF TGTGCCAGCAGCTTAGTCCAGGGCTATGGAAACACCATATATTTT
TRBD2 TRBJ2-3 TRBV15 NA CATSRTIAGSTDTQYF TGTGCCACCAGCAGAACTATAGCGGGAAGCACAGATACGCAGTATTTT
NA TRBJ1-2 TRBV5-4 NA CASSLLQADGYTF TGTGCCAGCAGCTTGTTACAAGCGGACGGCTACACCTTC
TRBD1 TRBJ1-6 TRBV19 few CASSRQGLPLHF TGTGCCAGTAGTCGACAGGGGTTACCCCTCCACTTT
NA TRBJ1-2 TRBV3-1/TRBV3-2 NA CASSQDAHGYTF TGTGCCAGCAGCCAAGACGCGCATGGCTACACCTTC
NA TRBJ2-7 TRBV5-1 NA CASSLEGGVDNEQYF TGCGCCAGCAGCTTGGAAGGCGGGGTAGACAACGAGCAGTACTTC
NA TRBJ2-5 TRBV11-2 NA CASSVTRFAGWQGTQYF TGTGCCAGCAGCGTTACGCGGTTCGCCGGGTGGCAAGGGACCCAGTACTTC